A selection of T cell receptor beta chains follows, all from one sample in a study of T cells in Graves' hyperthyroidism and ophthalmopathy. TCRdb re-derived calls from the multiplex PCR reads in MiXCR, one entry per CDR3 protein. The sample lists roughly 400,000 distinct CDR3 sequences; 25% were seen once. Sequenced sample: blood. The receptors derive from a man aged 45-65 years with Graves' hyperthyroidism. Both conserved end residues are part of each CDR3. A D gene is named only where the DNA matches it firmly. The listing skips clone size in some rows; elsewhere it reads once, few, many or a size class.

V: TRBV20-1; J: TRBJ2-7; size: -; D: -; DNA: TGCAGTGCTACCGTGACCGGGGCAGGACCTTACGAGCAGTACTTC; CDR3: CSATVTGAGPYEQYF
V: TRBV3-1; J: TRBJ1-1; size: many; D: -; DNA: TGTGCCAGCAGCCAAGTTGTCGGACACCTTGAAGCTTTCTTT; CDR3: CASSQVVGHLEAFF
V: TRBV19; J: TRBJ2-2; size: -; D: -; DNA: TGTGCCAGTAGTATCGTTTCCGGGGAGCTGTTTTTT; CDR3: CASSIVSGELFF
V: TRBV11-1; J: TRBJ2-3; size: -; D: -; DNA: TGTGCCAGCAGCCAAGAGGGTCGATTCACAGATACGCAGTATTTT; CDR3: CASSQEGRFTDTQYF
V: TRBV9; J: TRBJ2-7; size: -; D: -; DNA: TGTGCCAGCAGCAATCCTCCGGGACGGACCTACGAGCAGTACTTC; CDR3: CASSNPPGRTYEQYF
V: TRBV6-2/TRBV6-3; J: TRBJ2-3; size: few; D: TRBD2; DNA: TGTGCCAGCAGTTACCGACTAGCGGGAGTTAGCACAGATACGCAGTATTTT; CDR3: CASSYRLAGVSTDTQYF
V: TRBV11-1; J: TRBJ2-2; size: few; D: -; DNA: TGTGCCAGCAGCCGTCGCCAGTCGAACACCGGGGAGCTGTTTTTT; CDR3: CASSRRQSNTGELFF
V: TRBV27; J: TRBJ2-3; size: many; D: TRBD2; DNA: TGTGCCAGCAGTTTCTTACTAGCGGGAGGCTACACAGATACGCAGTATTTT; CDR3: CASSFLLAGGYTDTQYF
V: TRBV6-2/TRBV6-3; J: TRBJ2-4; size: -; D: -; DNA: TGTGCCAGCAGCGCAAATTACATTCAGTACTTC; CDR3: CASSANYIQYF
V: TRBV20-1; J: TRBJ1-2; size: -; D: -; DNA: TGCAGTGCTAAGGTCGGCAACCGTTATGGCTACACCTTC; CDR3: CSAKVGNRYGYTF
V: TRBV11-2; J: TRBJ2-3; size: many; D: TRBD2; DNA: TGTGCCAGCAGCTTACGGGCACTAGCGGGGAATACAGATACGCAGTATTTT; CDR3: CASSLRALAGNTDTQYF
V: TRBV10-3; J: TRBJ2-7; size: few; D: -; DNA: TGTGCCATCAGTGAGGTTGCCGGGAGCGAGCAGTACTTC; CDR3: CAISEVAGSEQYF
V: TRBV24-1; J: TRBJ2-7; size: -; D: TRBD1; DNA: TGTGCCACCAGTGATCCTTGGACAGGAGGCTACGAGCAGTACTTC; CDR3: CATSDPWTGGYEQYF
V: TRBV12-3/TRBV12-4; J: TRBJ1-2; size: few; D: -; DNA: TGTGCCAGCAGTCTCGGGAGGGGTGTTGGCTACACCTTC; CDR3: CASSLGRGVGYTF
V: TRBV6-2/TRBV6-3; J: TRBJ2-7; size: few; D: -; DNA: TGTGCCAGCAGTTACTCGCCAGGGGAGTCCGAGCAGTACTTC; CDR3: CASSYSPGESEQYF